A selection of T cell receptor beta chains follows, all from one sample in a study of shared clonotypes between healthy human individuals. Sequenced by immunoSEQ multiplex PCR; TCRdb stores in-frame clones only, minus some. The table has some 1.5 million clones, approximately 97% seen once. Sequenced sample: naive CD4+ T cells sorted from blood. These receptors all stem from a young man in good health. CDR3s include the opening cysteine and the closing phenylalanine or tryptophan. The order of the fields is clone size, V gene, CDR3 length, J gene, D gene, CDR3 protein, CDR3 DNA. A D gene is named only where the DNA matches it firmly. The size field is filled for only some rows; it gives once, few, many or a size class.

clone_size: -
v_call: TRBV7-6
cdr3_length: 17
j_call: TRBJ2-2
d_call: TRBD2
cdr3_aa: CASSQGTSGRAGGELFF
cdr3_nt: TGTGCCAGCAGCCAAGGGACTAGCGGGAGGGCCGGCGGGGAGCTGTTTTTT

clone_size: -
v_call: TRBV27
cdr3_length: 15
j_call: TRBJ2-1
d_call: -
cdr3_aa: CASMDEGERAHEQFF
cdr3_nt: TGTGCCAGCATGGACGAGGGAGAAAGGGCCCATGAGCAGTTCTTC

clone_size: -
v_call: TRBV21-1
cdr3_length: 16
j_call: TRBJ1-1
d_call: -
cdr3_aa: CASSKRTGIMNTEAFF
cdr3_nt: TGTGCCAGCAGCAAACGCACAGGGATCATGAACACTGAAGCTTTCTTT

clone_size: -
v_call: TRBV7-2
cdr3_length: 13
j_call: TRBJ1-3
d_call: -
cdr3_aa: CASSLARGNTIYF
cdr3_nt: TGTGCCAGCAGCTTAGCAAGGGGAAACACCATATATTTT

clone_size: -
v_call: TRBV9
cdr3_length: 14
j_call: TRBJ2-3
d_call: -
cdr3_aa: CASSLRWGGNTQYF
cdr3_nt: TGTGCCAGCAGCCTAAGATGGGGGGGCAATACGCAGTATTTT

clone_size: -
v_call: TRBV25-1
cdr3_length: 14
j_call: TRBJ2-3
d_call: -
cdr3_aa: CASSVAGGGDTQYF
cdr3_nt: TGTGCCAGCAGTGTGGCAGGGGGAGGAGATACGCAGTATTTT

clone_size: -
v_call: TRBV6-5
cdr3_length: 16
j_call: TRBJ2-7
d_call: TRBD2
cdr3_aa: CASSYSIRLLAYEQYF
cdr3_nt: TGTGCCAGCAGTTACTCAATTAGACTACTAGCGTACGAGCAGTACTTC

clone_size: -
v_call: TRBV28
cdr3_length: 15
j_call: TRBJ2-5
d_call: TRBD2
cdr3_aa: CASSFLGGRQETQYF
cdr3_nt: TGTGCCAGCAGTTTCCTGGGAGGGAGACAAGAGACCCAGTACTTC

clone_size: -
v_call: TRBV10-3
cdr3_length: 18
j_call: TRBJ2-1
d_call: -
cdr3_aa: CAVGEGPTPRGSYNEQFF
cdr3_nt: TGTGCCGTCGGAGAGGGACCCACCCCTCGGGGCTCCTACAATGAGCAGTTCTTC

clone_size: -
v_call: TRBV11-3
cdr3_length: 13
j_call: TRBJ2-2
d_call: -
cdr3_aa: CASSQGSSGELFF
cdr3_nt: TGTGCCAGCAGCCAAGGGTCCAGCGGGGAGCTGTTTTTT

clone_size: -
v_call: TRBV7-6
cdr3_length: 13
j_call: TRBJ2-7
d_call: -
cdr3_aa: CASSPRASYEQYF
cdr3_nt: TGTGCCAGCAGCCCCAGAGCTTCCTACGAGCAGTACTTC

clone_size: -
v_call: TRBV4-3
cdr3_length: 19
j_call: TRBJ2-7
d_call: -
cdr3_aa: CASSQESHQNRANTYEQYF
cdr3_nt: TGCGCCAGCAGCCAAGAATCTCACCAGAACAGGGCCAACACCTACGAGCAGTACTTC

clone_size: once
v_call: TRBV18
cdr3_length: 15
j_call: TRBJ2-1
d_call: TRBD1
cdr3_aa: CASSPPQGAAFEQFF
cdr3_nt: TGTGCCAGCTCACCACCACAGGGGGCTGCTTTCGAGCAGTTCTTC

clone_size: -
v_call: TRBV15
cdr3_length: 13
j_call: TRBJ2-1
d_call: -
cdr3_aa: CATSRDLADEQFF
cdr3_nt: TGTGCCACCAGCAGAGATCTAGCAGATGAGCAGTTCTTC

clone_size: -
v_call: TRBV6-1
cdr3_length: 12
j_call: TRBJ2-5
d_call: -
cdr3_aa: CASRRSQETQYF
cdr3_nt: TGTGCCAGCAGGAGGTCCCAAGAGACCCAGTACTTC

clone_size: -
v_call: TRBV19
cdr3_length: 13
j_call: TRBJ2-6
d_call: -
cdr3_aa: CASNSGRANVLTF
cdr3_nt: TGTGCCAGTAACTCCGGAAGGGCCAACGTCCTGACTTTC

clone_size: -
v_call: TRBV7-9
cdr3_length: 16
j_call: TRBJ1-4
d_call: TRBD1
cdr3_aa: CASSLPQTGANEKLFF
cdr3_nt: TGTGCCAGCAGCTTGCCGCAGACAGGGGCGAATGAAAAACTGTTTTTT

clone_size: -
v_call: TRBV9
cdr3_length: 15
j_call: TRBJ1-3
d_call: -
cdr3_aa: CASSAQGNSGNTIYF
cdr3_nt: TGTGCCAGCAGCGCGCAGGGGAACTCTGGAAACACCATATATTTT

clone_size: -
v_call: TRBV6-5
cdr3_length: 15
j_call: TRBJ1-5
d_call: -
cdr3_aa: CASSYYPPGNQPQHF
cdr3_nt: TGTGCCAGCAGTTACTATCCGCCAGGGAATCAGCCCCAGCATTTT

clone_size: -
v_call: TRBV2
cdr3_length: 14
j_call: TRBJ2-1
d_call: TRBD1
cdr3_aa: CASRDRGVDNEQFF
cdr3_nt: TGTGCCAGCAGGGACAGGGGGGTTGACAATGAGCAGTTCTTC

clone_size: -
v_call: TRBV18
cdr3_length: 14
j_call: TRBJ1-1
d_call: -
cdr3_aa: CASSQGGPDIWAFF
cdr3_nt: TGTGCCAGCTCACAGGGGGGCCCGGATATATGGGCTTTCTTT

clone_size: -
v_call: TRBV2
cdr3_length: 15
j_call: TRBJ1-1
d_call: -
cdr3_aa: CASSEALQGSTEAFF
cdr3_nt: TGTGCCAGCAGTGAAGCGCTTCAGGGGAGCACTGAAGCTTTCTTT

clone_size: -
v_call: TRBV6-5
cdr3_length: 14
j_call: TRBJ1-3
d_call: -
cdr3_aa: CASSYSANLNTIYF
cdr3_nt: TGTGCCAGCAGTTACTCCGCAAATCTAAACACCATATATTTT

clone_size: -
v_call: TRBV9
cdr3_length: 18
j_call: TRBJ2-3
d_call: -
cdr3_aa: CASSVAPSGEYDTDTQYF
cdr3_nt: TGTGCCAGCAGCGTAGCCCCCTCGGGCGAGTACGACACAGATACGCAGTATTTT

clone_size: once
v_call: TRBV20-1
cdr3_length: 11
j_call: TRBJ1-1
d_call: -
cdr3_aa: CSAGENTEAFF
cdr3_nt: TGCAGTGCCGGTGAGAACACTGAAGCTTTCTTT

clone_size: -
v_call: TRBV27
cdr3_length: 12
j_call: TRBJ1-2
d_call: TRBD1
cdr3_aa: CASSFRGGGYTF
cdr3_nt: TGTGCCAGCAGTTTCAGGGGGGGTGGCTACACCTTC

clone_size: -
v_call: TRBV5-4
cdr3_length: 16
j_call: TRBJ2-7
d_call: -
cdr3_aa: CASSRDTYMSSYEQYF
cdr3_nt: TGTGCCAGCAGCAGGGACACTTACATGAGCTCCTACGAGCAGTACTTC

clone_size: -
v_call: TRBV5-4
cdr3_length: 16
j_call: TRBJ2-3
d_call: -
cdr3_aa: CASSLGGSGSTDTQYF
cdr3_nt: TGTGCCAGCAGCCTCGGTGGTAGCGGATCCACAGATACGCAGTATTTT

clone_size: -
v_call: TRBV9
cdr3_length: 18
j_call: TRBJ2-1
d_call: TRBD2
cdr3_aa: CASSPNKREGSSYNEQFF
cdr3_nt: TGTGCCAGCAGTCCTAATAAGCGGGAGGGAAGCTCCTACAATGAGCAGTTCTTC

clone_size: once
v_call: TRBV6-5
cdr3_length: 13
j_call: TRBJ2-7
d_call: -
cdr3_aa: CASSYSGDYEQYF
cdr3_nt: TGTGCCAGCAGTTACTCCGGGGACTACGAGCAGTACTTC

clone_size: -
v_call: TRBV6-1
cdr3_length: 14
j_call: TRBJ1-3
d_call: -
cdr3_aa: CASSDRFGGNTIYF
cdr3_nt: TGTGCCAGCAGTGACAGGTTCGGGGGAAACACCATATATTTT

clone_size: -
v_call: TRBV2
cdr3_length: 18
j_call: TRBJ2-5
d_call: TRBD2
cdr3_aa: CASSEQGLAGVSQETQYF
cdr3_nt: TGTGCCAGCAGTGAACAGGGACTAGCGGGAGTCAGTCAAGAGACCCAGTACTTC

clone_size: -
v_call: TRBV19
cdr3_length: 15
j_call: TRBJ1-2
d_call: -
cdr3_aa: CASSIDITPNYGYTF
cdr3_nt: TGTGCCAGTAGTATCGATATCACCCCTAACTATGGCTACACCTTC

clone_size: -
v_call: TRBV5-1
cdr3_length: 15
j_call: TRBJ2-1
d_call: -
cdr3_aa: CASSRGGQGDREQFF
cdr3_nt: TGCGCCAGCAGCAGGGGAGGCCAGGGGGATCGTGAGCAGTTCTTC

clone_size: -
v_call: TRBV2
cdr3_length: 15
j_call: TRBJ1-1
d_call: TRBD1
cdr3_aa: CASSRDSGADTEAFF
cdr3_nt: TGTGCCAGCAGTCGGGACAGCGGAGCCGACACTGAAGCTTTCTTT

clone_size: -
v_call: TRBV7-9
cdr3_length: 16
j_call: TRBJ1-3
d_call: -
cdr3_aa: CASSQMGMGSGNTIYF
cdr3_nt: TGTGCCAGCAGCCAGATGGGTATGGGGTCTGGAAACACCATATATTTT

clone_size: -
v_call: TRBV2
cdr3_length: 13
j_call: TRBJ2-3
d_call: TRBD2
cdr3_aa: CASTGGPGDTQYF
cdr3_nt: TGTGCCAGCACGGGAGGTCCGGGGGATACGCAGTATTTT

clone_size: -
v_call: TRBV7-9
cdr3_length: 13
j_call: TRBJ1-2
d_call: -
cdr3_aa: CASSPYPDGPYTF
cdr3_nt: TGTGCCAGCAGCCCGTATCCGGACGGACCTTACACCTTC

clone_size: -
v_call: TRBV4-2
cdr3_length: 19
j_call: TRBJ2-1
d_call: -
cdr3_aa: CASSQDWGRGDVTYNEQFF
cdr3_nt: TGTGCCAGCAGCCAAGATTGGGGCAGGGGTGACGTTACCTACAATGAGCAGTTCTTC

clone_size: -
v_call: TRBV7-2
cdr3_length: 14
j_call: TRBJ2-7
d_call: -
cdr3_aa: CASSLARPSYEQYF
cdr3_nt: TGTGCCAGCAGCTTAGCTAGGCCGAGCTACGAGCAGTACTTC

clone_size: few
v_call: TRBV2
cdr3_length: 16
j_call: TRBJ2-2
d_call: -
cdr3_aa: CASSETASKNTGELFF
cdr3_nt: TGTGCCAGCAGTGAAACCGCTAGCAAGAACACCGGGGAGCTGTTTTTT

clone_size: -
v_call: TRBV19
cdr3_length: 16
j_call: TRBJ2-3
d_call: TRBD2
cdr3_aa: CASSIVAGPGTDTQYF
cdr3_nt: TGTGCCAGTAGTATAGTAGCGGGGCCTGGCACAGATACGCAGTATTTT

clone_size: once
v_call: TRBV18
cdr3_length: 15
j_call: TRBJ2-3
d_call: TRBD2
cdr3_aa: CASSPTSASTDTQYF
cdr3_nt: TGTGCCAGCTCACCAACTAGCGCCAGCACAGATACGCAGTATTTT

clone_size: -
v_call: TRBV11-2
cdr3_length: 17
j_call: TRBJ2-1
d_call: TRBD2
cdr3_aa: CASSDPSWPLTGGEQFF
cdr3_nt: TGTGCCAGCAGTGATCCTTCGTGGCCGCTAACGGGGGGTGAGCAGTTCTTC

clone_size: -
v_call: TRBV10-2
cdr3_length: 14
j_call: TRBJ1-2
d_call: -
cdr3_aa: CASGAVGLNYGYTF
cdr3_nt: TGCGCCAGCGGTGCGGTGGGGTTAAACTATGGCTACACCTTC

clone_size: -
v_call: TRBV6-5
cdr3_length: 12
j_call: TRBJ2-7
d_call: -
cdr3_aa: CASSYLGNEQYF
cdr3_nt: TGTGCCAGCAGTTACCTAGGGAACGAGCAGTACTTC

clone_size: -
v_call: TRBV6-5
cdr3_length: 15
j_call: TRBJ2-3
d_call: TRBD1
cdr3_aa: CASSHRDRGPDTQYF
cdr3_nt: TGTGCCAGCAGCCACAGGGACAGGGGGCCAGATACGCAGTATTTT

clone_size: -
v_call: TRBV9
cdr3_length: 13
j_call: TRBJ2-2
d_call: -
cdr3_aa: CASSVVGHGELFF
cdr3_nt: TGTGCCAGCAGCGTAGTCGGGCACGGGGAGCTGTTTTTT

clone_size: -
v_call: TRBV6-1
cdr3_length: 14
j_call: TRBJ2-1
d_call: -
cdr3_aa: CATPRSGAYNEQFF
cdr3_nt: TGTGCCACCCCGCGTAGCGGAGCATACAATGAGCAGTTCTTC

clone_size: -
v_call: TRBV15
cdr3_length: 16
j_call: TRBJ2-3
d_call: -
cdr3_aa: CATSRDPAGSTDTQYF
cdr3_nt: TGTGCCACCAGCAGAGATCCGGCAGGAAGCACAGATACGCAGTATTTT